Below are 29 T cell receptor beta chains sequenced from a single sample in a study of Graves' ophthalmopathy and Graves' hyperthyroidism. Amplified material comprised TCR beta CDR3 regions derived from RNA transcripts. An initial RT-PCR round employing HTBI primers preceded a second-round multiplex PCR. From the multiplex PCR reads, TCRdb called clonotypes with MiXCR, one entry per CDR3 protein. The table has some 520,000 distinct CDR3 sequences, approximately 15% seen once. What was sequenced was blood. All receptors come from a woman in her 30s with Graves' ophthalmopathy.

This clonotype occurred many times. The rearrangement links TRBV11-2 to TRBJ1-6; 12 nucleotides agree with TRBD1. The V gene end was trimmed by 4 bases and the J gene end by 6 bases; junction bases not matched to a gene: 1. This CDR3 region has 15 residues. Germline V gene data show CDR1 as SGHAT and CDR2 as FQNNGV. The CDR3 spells CASSWDRGLNSPLHF. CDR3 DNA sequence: TGTGCCAGCAGCTGGGACAGGGGGCTTAATTCACCCCTCCACTTT.

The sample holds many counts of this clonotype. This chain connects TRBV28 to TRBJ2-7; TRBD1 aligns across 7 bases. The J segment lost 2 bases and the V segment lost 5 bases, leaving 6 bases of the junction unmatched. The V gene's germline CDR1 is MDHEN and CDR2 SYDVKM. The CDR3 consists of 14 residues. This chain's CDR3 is CASSIGGQAYEQYF. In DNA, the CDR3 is TGTGCCAGCAGTATAGGTGGACAGGCCTACGAGCAGTACTTC. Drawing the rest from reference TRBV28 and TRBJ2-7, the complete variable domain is DVKVTQSSRYLVKRTGEKVFLECVQDMDHENMFWYRQDPGLGLRLIYFSYDVKMKEKGDIPEGYSVSREKKERFSLILESASTNQTSMYLCASSIGGQAYEQYFGPGTRLTVT.

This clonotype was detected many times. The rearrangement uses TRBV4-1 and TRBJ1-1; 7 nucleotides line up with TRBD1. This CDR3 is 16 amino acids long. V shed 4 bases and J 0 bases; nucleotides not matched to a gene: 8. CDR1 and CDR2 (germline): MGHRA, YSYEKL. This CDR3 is CASSPRDRVMNTEAFF. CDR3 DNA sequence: TGCGCCAGCAGCCCCCGGGACAGAGTGATGAACACTGAAGCTTTCTTT.

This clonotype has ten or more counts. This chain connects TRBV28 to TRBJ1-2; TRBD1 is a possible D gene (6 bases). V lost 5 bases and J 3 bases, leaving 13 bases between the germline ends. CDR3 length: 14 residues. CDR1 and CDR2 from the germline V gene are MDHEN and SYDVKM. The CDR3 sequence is CASSPGTTHYGYTF. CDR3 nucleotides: TGTGCCAGCAGTCCAGGGACAACGCACTATGGCTACACCTTC.

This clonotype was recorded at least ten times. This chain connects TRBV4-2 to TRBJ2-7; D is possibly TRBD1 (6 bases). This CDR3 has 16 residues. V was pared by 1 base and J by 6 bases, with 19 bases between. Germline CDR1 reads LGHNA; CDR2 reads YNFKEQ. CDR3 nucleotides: TGTGCCAGCAGCCAAGCCTGGGACACCCGCGGACCCGAGCAGTACTTC. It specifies CASSQAWDTRGPEQYF.

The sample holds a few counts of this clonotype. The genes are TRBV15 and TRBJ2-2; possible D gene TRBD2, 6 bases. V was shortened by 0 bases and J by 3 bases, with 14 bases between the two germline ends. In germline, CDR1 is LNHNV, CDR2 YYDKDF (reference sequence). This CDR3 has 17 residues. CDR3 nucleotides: TGTGCCACCAGCAGAGAGGCGGGATGGTTAGACACCGGGGAGCTGTTTTTT. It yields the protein CATSREAGWLDTGELFF.

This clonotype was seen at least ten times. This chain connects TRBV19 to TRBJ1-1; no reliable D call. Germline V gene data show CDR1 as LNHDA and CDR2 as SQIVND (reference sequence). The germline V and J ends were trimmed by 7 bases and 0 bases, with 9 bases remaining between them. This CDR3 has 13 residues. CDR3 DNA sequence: TGTGCCAGTAATTTAGCACTGAACACTGAAGCTTTCTTT. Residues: CASNLALNTEAFF. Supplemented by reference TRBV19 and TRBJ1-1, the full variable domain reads DGGITQSPKYLFRKEGQNVTLSCEQNLNHDAMYWYRQDPGQGLRLIYYSQIVNDFQKGDIAEGYSVSREKKESFPLTVTSAQKNPTAFYLCASNLALNTEAFFGQGTRLTVV.

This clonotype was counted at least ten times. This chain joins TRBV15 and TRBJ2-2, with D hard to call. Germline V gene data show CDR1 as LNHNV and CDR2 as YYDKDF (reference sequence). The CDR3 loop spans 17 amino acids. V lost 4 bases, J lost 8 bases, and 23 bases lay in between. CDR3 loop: CATSTDPGQPLTGELFF. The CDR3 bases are TGTGCCACCAGCACAGACCCGGGCCAGCCCTTAACAGGGGAGCTGTTTTTT.

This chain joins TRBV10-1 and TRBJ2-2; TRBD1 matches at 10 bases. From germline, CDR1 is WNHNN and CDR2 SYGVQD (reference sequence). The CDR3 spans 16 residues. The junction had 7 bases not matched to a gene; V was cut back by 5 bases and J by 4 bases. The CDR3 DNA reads TGCGCCAGCAGTTCCACCGGGACAGGGGTCACCGGGGAGCTGTTTTTT. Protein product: CASSSTGTGVTGELFF.

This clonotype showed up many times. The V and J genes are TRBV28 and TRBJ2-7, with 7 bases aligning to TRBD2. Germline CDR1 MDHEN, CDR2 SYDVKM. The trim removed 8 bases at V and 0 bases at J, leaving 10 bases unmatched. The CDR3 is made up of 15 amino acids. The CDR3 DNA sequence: TGTGCCAGCGGCCTAGCGCGGGGGAGCTCCTACGAGCAGTACTTC. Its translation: CASGLARGSSYEQYF.

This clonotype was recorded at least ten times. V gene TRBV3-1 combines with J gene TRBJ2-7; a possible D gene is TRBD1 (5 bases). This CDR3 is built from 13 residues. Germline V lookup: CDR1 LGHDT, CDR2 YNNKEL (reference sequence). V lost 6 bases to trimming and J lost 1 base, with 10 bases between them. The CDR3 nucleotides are TGTGCCAGCAGTAATCAGGGATCCTACGAGCAGTACTTC. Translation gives CASSNQGSYEQYF.

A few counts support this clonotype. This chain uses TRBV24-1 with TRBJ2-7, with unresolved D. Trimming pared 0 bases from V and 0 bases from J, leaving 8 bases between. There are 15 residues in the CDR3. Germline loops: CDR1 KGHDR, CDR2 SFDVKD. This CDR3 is CATSDLVDGSYEQYF. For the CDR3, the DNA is TGTGCCACCAGTGATTTGGTGGACGGCTCCTACGAGCAGTACTTC.

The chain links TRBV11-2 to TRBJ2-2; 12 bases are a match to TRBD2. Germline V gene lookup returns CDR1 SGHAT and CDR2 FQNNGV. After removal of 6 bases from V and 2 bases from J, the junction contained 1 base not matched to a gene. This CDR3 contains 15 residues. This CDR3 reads CASRGLAGNTGELFF. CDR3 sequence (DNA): TGTGCCAGCAGGGGACTAGCGGGTAACACCGGGGAGCTGTTTTTT.

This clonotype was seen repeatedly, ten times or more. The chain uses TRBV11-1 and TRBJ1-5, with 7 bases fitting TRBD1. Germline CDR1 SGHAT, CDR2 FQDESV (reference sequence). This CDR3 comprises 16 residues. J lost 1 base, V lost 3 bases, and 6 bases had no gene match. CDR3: CASSFGQVGSNQPQHF. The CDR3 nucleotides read TGTGCCAGCAGCTTTGGACAGGTCGGGAGCAATCAGCCCCAGCATTTT.

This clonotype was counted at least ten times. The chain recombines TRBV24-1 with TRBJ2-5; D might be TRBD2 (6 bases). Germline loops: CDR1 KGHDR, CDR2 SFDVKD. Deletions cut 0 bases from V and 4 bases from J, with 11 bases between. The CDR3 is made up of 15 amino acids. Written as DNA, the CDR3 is TGTGCCACCAGTGATTTGAGCAGGGAGGTAGAGACCCAGTACTTC. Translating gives CATSDLSREVETQYF.

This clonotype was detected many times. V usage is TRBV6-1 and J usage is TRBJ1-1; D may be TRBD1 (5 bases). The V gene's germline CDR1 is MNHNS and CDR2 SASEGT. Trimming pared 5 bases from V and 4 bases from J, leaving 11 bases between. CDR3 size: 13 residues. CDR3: CASSPQAPTEAFF. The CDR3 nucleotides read TGTGCCAGCAGTCCACAGGCTCCCACTGAAGCTTTCTTT.

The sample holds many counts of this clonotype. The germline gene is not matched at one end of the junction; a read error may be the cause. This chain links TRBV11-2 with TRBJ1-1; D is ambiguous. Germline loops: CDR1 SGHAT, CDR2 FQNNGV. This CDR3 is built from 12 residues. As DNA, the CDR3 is TGTGCCAGCACCTTAGCAGGCACTGAAGCTTTCTTT. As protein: CASTLAGTEAFF.

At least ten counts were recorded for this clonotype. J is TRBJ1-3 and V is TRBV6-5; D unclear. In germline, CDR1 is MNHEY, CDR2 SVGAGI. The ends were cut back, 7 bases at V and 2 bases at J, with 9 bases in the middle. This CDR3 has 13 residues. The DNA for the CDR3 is TGTGCCAGCACCCCGCCGGCTGGAAACACCATATATTTT. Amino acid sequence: CASTPPAGNTIYF.

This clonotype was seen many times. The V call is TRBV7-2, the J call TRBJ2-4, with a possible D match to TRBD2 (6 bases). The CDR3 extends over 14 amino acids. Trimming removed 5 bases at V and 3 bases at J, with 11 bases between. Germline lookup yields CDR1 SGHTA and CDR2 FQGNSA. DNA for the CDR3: TGTGCCAGCAGCACGATGGGGGGCAAAAACATTCAGTACTTC. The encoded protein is CASSTMGGKNIQYF. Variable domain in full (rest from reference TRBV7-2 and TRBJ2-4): GAGVSQSPSNKVTEKGKDVELRCDPISGHTALYWYRQSLGQGLEFLIYFQGNSAPDKSGLPSDRFSAERTGGSVSTLTIQRTQQEDSAVYLCASSTMGGKNIQYFGAGTRLSVL.

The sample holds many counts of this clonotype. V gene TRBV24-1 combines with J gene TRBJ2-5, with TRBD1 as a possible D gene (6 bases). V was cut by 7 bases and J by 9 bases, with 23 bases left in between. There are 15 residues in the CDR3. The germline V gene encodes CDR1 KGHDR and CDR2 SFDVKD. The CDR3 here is CATRPDRRPRAAQYF. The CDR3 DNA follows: TGTGCCACCAGACCGGACAGACGTCCAAGAGCGGCCCAGTACTTC.

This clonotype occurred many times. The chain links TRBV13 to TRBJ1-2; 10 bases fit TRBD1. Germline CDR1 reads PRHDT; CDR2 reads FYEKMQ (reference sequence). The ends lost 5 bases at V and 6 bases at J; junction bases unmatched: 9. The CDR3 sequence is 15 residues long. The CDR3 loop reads CASSPLGGQGNGYTF. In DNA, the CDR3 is TGTGCCAGCAGCCCTCTCGGGGGACAGGGGAATGGCTACACCTTC.

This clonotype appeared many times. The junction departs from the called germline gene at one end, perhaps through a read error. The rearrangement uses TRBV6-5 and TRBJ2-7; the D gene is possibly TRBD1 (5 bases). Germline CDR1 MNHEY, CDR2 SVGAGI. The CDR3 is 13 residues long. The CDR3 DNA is TGTACCAGCAGTTACAGGAGCTCCTACGAGCAGTACTTC. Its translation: CTSSYRSSYEQYF.

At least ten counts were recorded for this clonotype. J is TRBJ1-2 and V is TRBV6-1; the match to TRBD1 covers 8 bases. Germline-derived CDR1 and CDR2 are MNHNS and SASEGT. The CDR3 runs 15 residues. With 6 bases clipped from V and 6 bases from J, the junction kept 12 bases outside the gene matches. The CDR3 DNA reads TGTGCCAGCAGGGGATGGACAGGGACCCTTAATGGCTACACCTTC. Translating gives CASRGWTGTLNGYTF.

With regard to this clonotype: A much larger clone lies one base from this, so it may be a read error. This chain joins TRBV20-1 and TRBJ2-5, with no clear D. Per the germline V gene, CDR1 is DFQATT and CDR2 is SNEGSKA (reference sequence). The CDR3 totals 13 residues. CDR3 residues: CSARDGSVKTKYF. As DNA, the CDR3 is TGCAGTGCTAGAGATGGAAGTGTCAAGACCAAGTACTTC.

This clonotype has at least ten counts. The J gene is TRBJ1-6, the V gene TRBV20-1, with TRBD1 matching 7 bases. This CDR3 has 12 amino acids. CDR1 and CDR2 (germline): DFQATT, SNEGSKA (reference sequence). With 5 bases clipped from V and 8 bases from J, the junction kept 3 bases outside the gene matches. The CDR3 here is CSAPTGYSPLHF. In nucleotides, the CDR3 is TGCAGTGCTCCGACAGGGTATTCACCCCTCCACTTT.

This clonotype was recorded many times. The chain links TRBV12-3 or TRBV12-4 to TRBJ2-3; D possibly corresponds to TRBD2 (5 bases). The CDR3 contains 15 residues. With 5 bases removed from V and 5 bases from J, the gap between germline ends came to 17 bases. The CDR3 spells CASSRTRLILDTQYF. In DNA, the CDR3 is TGTGCCAGCAGTAGGACTCGCTTGATTTTAGATACGCAGTATTTT.

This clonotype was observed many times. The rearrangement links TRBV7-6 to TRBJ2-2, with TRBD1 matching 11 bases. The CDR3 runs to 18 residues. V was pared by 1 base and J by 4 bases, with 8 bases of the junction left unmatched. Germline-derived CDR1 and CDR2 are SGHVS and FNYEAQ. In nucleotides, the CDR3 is TGTGCCAGCAGCTTAGGGACAGGGGGCCCCGGAGGCACCGGGGAGCTGTTTTTT. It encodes CASSLGTGGPGGTGELFF.

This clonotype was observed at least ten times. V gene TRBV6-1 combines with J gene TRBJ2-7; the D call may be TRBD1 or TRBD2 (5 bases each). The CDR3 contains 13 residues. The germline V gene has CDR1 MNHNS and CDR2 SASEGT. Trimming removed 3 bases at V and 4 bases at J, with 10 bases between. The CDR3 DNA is TGTGCCAGCAGTGACGGGACGTTGTACGAGCAGTACTTC. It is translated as CASSDGTLYEQYF.

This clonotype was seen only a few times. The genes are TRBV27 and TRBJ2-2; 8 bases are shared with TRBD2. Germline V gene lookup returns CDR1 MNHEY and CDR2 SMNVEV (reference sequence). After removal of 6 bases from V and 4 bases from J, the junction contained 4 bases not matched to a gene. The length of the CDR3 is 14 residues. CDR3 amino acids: CASSPRGGTGELFF. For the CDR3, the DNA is TGTGCCAGCAGCCCCCGGGGGGGCACCGGGGAGCTGTTTTTT.